Given below is one T cell receptor (beta chain) in context. Trimming stripped 8 bases from V and 1 base from J, with 27 bases between. The CDR3 runs 19 residues. Germline CDR1 and CDR2: SNHLY and FYNNEI. The record originates from a study of blood T cell repertoires in COVID-19. Study in general: Acute-phase and convalescent COVID-19 samples originated in the United States, Italy and Spain. Sample material is recorded as cDNA or gDNA derived from T cells, B-cell-depleted T cells, or PBMCs.

Original handling: Amplification from reference gene primers served as the basis for estimated nucleated cell counts. The protocol was immunoSEQ multiplex PCR, while the TCRdb copy is restricted to in-frame clones and leaves out a portion. V and J calls plus clone size are reproduced from that table; the DNA served to infer D and trimming. The sample yields almost 35,000 clones, about 90% seen once. Sample: peripheral blood. The chain is built from TRBV2 and TRBJ2-1, with a weak D call TRBD1 (6 bases). The receptor's source is a man aged 60 to 75 with active COVID-19. The CDR3 is CASVVPTGLTGPSYNEQFF. The CDR3 DNA reads TGTGCCAGCGTCGTCCCCACCGGATTGACAGGCCCTTCCTACAATGAGCAGTTCTTC.